This TCR beta chain was recorded in a study of Ad26.COV2.S vaccination and SARS-CoV-2 variants. Study results and limitations: Overall T cell responses may have been underestimated by the analyses of TCR breadth and depth. Participants in the vaccine arm had higher spike-specific TCR breadth; placebo recipients had lower.

Concerning this clone: No antigen is known for it.

TCRdb's copy holds only in-frame clones and misses some; the assay was immunoSEQ multiplex PCR. The table includes 46,000 or so clones, roughly 84% detected once. The CDR3 length is 14 residues. The ends were cut back, 0 bases at V and 4 bases at J, with 10 bases in the middle. In germline, CDR1 is SGDLS, CDR2 YYNGEE. The sample consisted of peripheral blood, taken after recovery from COVID-19. The TCR was taken from a human donor who had recovered from COVID-19. The chain couples TRBV9 to TRBJ2-5, with D possibly TRBD2 on 6 matching bases. In nucleotides, the CDR3 is TGTGCCAGCAGCGTAGGACTAGGAACAGAGACCCAGTACTTC. The encoded protein is CASSVGLGTETQYF. The entire variable domain, with the rest obtained from reference TRBV9 and TRBJ2-5, is as follows: DSGVTQTPKHLITATGQRVTLRCSPRSGDLSVYWYQQSLDQGLQFLIQYYNGEERAKGNILERFSAQQFPDLHSELNLSSLELGDSALYFCASSVGLGTETQYFGPGTRLLVL.